A single T cell receptor (beta chain) is shown here with its context. The germline gene is not matched at one end of the junction; a read error may be the cause. Taking about 19-31 mg of unsorted bulk tissue, the authors co-extracted RNA and DNA. The sample comes from a study of tumor-infiltrating lymphocytes in primary liver carcinoma. TCR beta cDNA came from 400 to 500 ng total RNA, primed with a constant-region primer. Three-round nested multiplex PCR performed with slightly modified ARM-PCR produced the TCR beta libraries. TCRdb analysed the multiplex PCR reads with MiXCR anew, one entry per CDR3 protein. The repertoire has 35,000 to 50,000 distinct CDR3 sequences, approximately 82% of them found once; the top ten carry roughly 38%. The clonotype originates from a woman under 40 with primary liver carcinoma and hepatitis B virus infection. Specimen: tumor-adjacent normal liver tissue.

The CDR3 DNA reads TGCAGCGTGGATGGACAGGGGAGCAGCTACATCTTC. Its protein product is CSVDGQGSSYIF. The V and J genes are TRBV29-1 and TRBJ1-2; TRBD1 aligns across 9 bases. This CDR3 is built from 12 residues. Germline values: CDR1 SQVTM, CDR2 ANQGSEA. Full variable domain (outside the CDR3, taken from reference TRBV29-1 and TRBJ1-2): SAVISQKPSRDICQRGTSLTIQCQVDSQVTMMFWYRQQPGQSLTLIATANQGSEATYESGFVIDKFPISRPNLTFSTLTVSNMSPEDSSIYLCSVDGQGSSYIFGSGTRLTVV.